This TCR beta chain was captured in a study of human T cells and chemical hapten exposure. Trimming left V 2 bases short and J 14 bases short, with 9 bases between. Germline lookup yields CDR1 LGHNT and CDR2 FRNRAP. The CDR3 covers 11 residues. This clonotype was seen a few times. Time point given: pre-sensitization, week 0. Sample treatment: therapeutic diphenylcyclopropenone sensitization with weekly scalp DPC. TCRdb ran MiXCR on the RACE reads and lists one entry per CDR3 protein. The sample includes over 35,000 distinct CDR3 sequences, roughly a tenth of them seen just once. This rearrangement joins TRBV12-5 to TRBJ1-4; D unresolved. The origin of this receptor is a man aged 30 to 45 with alopecia areata. Some clones in this sample may be carry-over from other donors' samples. Sequenced here: whole blood, sampled in connection with sensitization to the hapten diphenylcyclopropenone (DPC). In nucleotides, the CDR3 is TGTGCTAGTGGTTTGTCAAGAGACCTGTTTTTT. Its translation: CASGLSRDLFF.